Presented here are 13 T cell receptor beta chains from one specimen sequenced in a study of T cell repertoires in cytomegalovirus infection. Antigen specificity for these receptors is unknown. TCRdb fed the reads into MiXCR, producing one record per CDR3 protein. Here the sample spans around 78,000 distinct CDR3 sequences, roughly a quarter being singletons. The sample here was CD8+ T cells from cultured PBMCs, taken from culture after CMV antigen stimulation. The receptors come from a human donor in good health (CMV status not recorded). Some clones in this sample may be carry-over from other donors' samples.

This clonotype has only a few counts. The chain joins TRBV20-1 to TRBJ2-7; 8 positions agree with TRBD2. Germline-derived CDR1 and CDR2 are DFQATT and SNEGSKA (reference sequence). The CDR3 covers 15 residues. After removal of 0 bases from V and 6 bases from J, the junction contained 10 bases not matched to a gene. The CDR3 region is CSARDQAGEALEQYF. In nucleotides, the CDR3 is TGCAGTGCTAGAGATCAAGCGGGAGAAGCGCTCGAGCAGTACTTC.

In this sample, this clonotype turned up a few times. The CDR3 bases are TGTGCCAGCAGCGAGCGGGACAGAGCCTACAATGAGCAGTTCTTC. This gives the protein CASSERDRAYNEQFF. V gene TRBV7-9 combines with J gene TRBJ2-1; D possibly uses TRBD1 or TRBD2 (7 bases each). V lost 5 bases to trimming and J lost 2 bases, with 13 bases between them. This CDR3 contains 15 residues. Germline loops: CDR1 SEHNR, CDR2 FQNEAQ (reference sequence).

The chain carries TRBV5-6 and TRBJ1-1; tentatively, D is TRBD1 (5 bases). The V end lost 2 bases, the J end lost 4 bases, and 18 bases lay between the germline ends. The CDR3 consists of 16 residues. CDR1 and CDR2 from the germline V gene are SGHDT and YYEEEE. The CDR3 sequence is CASSLPGPTRTTEAFF. The CDR3 coding sequence is TGTGCCAGCAGCTTACCGGGGCCAACTCGAACCACTGAAGCTTTCTTT.

In its sample, this clonotype was seen a few times. The chain combines TRBV27 with TRBJ1-5; D is unresolved. The CDR3 is 14 residues long. Trimming left V 0 bases short and J 7 bases short, with 10 bases between. In germline, CDR1 is MNHEY, CDR2 SMNVEV (reference sequence). CDR3 amino acids: CASSLSGYGQPQHF. CDR3 nucleotide sequence: TGTGCCAGCAGTTTATCAGGTTATGGACAGCCCCAGCATTTT.

This clonotype was counted only a few times. V is TRBV29-1 and J is TRBJ1-3; 7 nucleotides line up with TRBD1. Germline CDR1 SQVTM, CDR2 ANQGSEA. The CDR3 length is 14 residues. The J segment lost 2 bases and the V segment lost 2 bases, leaving 3 bases of the junction unmatched. In DNA form, the CDR3 reads TGCAGCGTTGAATCCGGACAGGCTGGAAACACCATATATTTT. This encodes CSVESGQAGNTIYF.

This clonotype appeared a few times. V usage is TRBV12-3 or TRBV12-4 and J usage is TRBJ2-1; maybe TRBD2 (7 bases). V was clipped by 3 bases and J by 7 bases, with 19 bases between them. The CDR3 has 16 residues. Here the CDR3 DNA reads TGTGCCAGCAGTTTCAGTTTGGCGGGGGCGGGTAATGAGCAGTTCTTC. Translation gives CASSFSLAGAGNEQFF.

This clonotype was counted between two and nine times. The CDR3 DNA follows: TGTGCCAGCAGCCCGACGGAGAGAGAAACATATGGCGGCTACACCTTC. Translation: CASSPTERETYGGYTF. The chain uses TRBV6-5 and TRBJ1-2; no definite D call. The CDR3 loop spans 16 amino acids. CDR1 MNHEY and CDR2 SVGAGI come from the germline V gene. Trimming left V 6 bases short and J 8 bases short, with 25 bases between.

This clonotype turned up a few times. The chain links TRBV14 to TRBJ2-7, with D possibly being TRBD1 (5 bases). This CDR3 has 15 amino acids. Trimming stripped 4 bases from V and 2 bases from J, with 15 bases between. Germline CDR1 SGHDN, CDR2 FVKESK. The chain's CDR3 is CASSLFGDSTYEQYF. CDR3 bases: TGTGCCAGCAGCCTTTTTGGCGACAGCACCTACGAGCAGTACTTC. The entire variable domain, with the rest obtained from reference TRBV14 and TRBJ2-7, is as follows: EAGVTQFPSHSVIEKGQTVTLRCDPISGHDNLYWYRRVMGKEIKFLLHFVKESKQDESGMPNNRFLAERTGGTYSTLKVQPAELEDSGVYFCASSLFGDSTYEQYFGPGTRLTVT.

The chain employs TRBV7-4 and TRBJ1-3; possible D gene TRBD1, 6 bases. Germline lookup yields CDR1 SGHVT and CDR2 SQSDAQ. The CDR3 covers 16 residues. Trimming removed 5 bases from V and 4 bases from J, with 18 bases in between. The CDR3 region is CASSDWWGPDGNTIYF. The CDR3, as DNA: TGTGCCAGCAGCGACTGGTGGGGGCCGGACGGAAACACCATATATTTT.

The V and J genes are TRBV27 and TRBJ1-1, with D unclear. The V and J ends lost 6 bases and 4 bases respectively, with 15 bases between them. Germline lookup yields CDR1 MNHEY and CDR2 SMNVEV (reference sequence). This CDR3 is built from 14 residues. CDR3 coding DNA: TGTGCCAGCAGGAGTCTGGGGTCTGGCACTGAAGCTTTCTTT. Its protein is CASRSLGSGTEAFF.

This clonotype was counted ten times or more. The chain carries TRBV7-2 and TRBJ2-7, with TRBD1 matching 7 bases. Germline assignment: CDR1 SGHTA and CDR2 FQGNSA. V was pared by 4 bases and J by 2 bases, with 8 bases of the junction left unmatched. The CDR3 is made up of 15 amino acids. The CDR3 nucleotides read TGTGCCAGCAGCTACGGGACAGCATTTCCCTACGAGCAGTACTTC. It specifies CASSYGTAFPYEQYF.

J is TRBJ2-1 and V is TRBV4-1, with D possibly matching TRBD1 (5 bases). The CDR3 length is 13 residues. Germline V lookup: CDR1 MGHRA, CDR2 YSYEKL. Trimming cost V 4 bases and J 8 bases, with 12 bases left between them. The CDR3 DNA reads TGCGCCAGCAGCCCCGGCCAGGGCGATGAGCAGTTCTTC. As protein: CASSPGQGDEQFF.

This clonotype has only a few counts. This rearrangement joins TRBV11-3 to TRBJ1-2; D remains ambiguous. The CDR3 has 14 residues. The germline V and J ends were trimmed by 5 bases and 6 bases, with 16 bases remaining between them. Germline loops: CDR1 SGHNT, CDR2 YENEEA. The CDR3 region has the DNA TGTGCCAGCAGCGTTCCGGGCCCTGAGCATGGCTACACCTTC. Protein: CASSVPGPEHGYTF.